The TCR beta chain described here comes from a study of prognosis after radiotherapy for stage I lung cancer. As for the study in general: Following radiotherapy, a handful of patients went on to present distant metastases at a median of around seven months, and some 15 exhibited no significant progression.

It was by two-round multiplex PCR that TCR beta CDR3 was amplified from genomic DNA. Primers targeting each individual TRBV and TRBJ gene were applied in first-round PCR. TCRdb re-analysed the multiplex PCR reads in MiXCR, keeping a single row per CDR3 protein. The repertoire consists of 45,000 to 60,000 distinct CDR3 sequences, with approximately 30% occurring once and the leading ten covering roughly 10%. Comment on this clonotype: A far larger clone is only one base removed, so a read error is likely.

This CDR3 is built from 12 residues. The V end was cut by 1 base, the J end by 6 bases, with 7 bases between. The germline V gene has CDR1 SGHVS and CDR2 FQNEAQ. The specimen comprised PBMCs, sampled before or after stereotactic body radiation therapy (not recorded which). This sequence originates from a donor aged 50 or older with non-small cell lung cancer. The chain couples TRBV7-8 to TRBJ2-7; D remains ambiguous. CDR3 loop: CASSLDLCEQYF. For the CDR3, the DNA is TGTGCCAGCAGCTTAGACCTCTGCGAGCAGTACTTC.